This T cell receptor beta chain was captured in a study of T-cell reconstitution after alpha-beta-depleted transplantation in children. The CDR3 is made up of 16 amino acids. Trimming left V 1 base short and J 4 bases short, with 16 bases between. The germline CDR1 and CDR2 sequences are LGHNT and FRNRAP. Using unique molecular identifiers, the investigators prepared the TCRbeta library. TCRdb passed the PCR reads through MiXCR, listing each CDR3 protein once. The sample carries 500,000 to 600,000 distinct CDR3 sequences, around 20% recorded once. The receptor's source is a human donor who donated a stem cell graft to a child with acute lymphoblastic leukemia. Sequenced here: PBMCs from the stem cell graft donor, sampled from the stem cell graft. The chain carries TRBV12-5 and TRBJ1-1; D unresolved. The CDR3 DNA sequence: TGTGCTAGTGGTTTGGGGTGGACGACAAGTCGCACTGAAGCTTTCTTT. This sequence encodes CASGLGWTTSRTEAFF.